This record concerns one T cell receptor (beta chain) sequence. Its target is unknown. This entry comes from a study of cytomegalovirus exposure and HLA in healthy donors. Study-wide results and limits: Another analysis was done later, and it associated over 15,000 TCR beta sequences with HLA alleles at 0.05 false discovery rate. The authors excluded some V segments, including TRBV6-2 and TRBV6-3, as indistinguishable.

Between the trimmed V and J ends, which lost 7 bases and 3 bases, there was a span of 12 bases. The CDR3 is 13 residues long. Germline V lookup: CDR1 SGHDN, CDR2 FVKESK. The PCR made use of 60 Vbeta and 13 Jbeta primers. Profiled with immunoSEQ multiplex PCR; TCRdb holds only in-frame clones, not every one. The top ten clones hold 3% to 3.5% of a sample with 150,000 to 200,000 clones, 60% to 80% of them seen once. The receptor's source is a female donor in good health and CMV-seronegative. The chain employs TRBV14 and TRBJ2-5; D perhaps matches TRBD2 (6 bases). Specimen: PBMCs. CDR3 DNA: TGTGCCAGCATTAGGCGGGGAAAAGAGACCCAGTACTTC. It encodes CASIRRGKETQYF.